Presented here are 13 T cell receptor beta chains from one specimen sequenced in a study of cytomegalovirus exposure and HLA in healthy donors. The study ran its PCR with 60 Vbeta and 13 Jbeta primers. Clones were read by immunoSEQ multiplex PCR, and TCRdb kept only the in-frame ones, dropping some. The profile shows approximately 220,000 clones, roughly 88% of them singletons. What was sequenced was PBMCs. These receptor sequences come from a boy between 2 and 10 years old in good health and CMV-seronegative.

The CDR3 sequence: CASSPAEGSVKLFF. For the CDR3, the DNA is TGTGCCAGCAGCCCAGCGGAGGGTAGCGTAAAACTGTTTTTT. This chain links TRBV6-6 with TRBJ1-4; no firm D call. V was cut by 6 bases and J by 10 bases, with 18 bases left in between. The CDR3 totals 14 residues. CDR1 is MNHNY, CDR2 SVGAGI, per germline (reference sequence).

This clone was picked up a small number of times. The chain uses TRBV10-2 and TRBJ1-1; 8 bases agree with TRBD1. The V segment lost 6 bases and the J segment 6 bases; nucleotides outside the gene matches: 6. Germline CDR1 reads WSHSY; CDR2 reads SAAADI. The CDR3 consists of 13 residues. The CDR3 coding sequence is TGCGCCAGCAGAATTCACAGGGGGGCTGAAGCTTTCTTT. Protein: CASRIHRGAEAFF.

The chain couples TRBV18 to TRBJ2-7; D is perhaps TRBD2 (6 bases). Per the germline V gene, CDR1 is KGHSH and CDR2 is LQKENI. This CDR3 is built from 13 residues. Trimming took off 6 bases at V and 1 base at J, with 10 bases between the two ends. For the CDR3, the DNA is TGTGCCAGCTCGCGAGGGACTTCCTACGAGCAGTACTTC. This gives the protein CASSRGTSYEQYF.

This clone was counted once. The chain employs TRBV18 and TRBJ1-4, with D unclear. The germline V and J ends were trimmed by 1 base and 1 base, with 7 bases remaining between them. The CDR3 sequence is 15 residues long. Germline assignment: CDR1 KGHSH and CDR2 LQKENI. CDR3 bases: TGTGCCAGCTCACCACGGCAGGAAACTAATGAAAAACTGTTTTTT. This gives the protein CASSPRQETNEKLFF.

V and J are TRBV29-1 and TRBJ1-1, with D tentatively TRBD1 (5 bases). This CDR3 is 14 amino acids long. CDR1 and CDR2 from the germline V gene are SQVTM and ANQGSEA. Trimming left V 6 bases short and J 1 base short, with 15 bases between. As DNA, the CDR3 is TGCAGCGTATTTTTAGCCACAGGGAACACTGAAGCTTTCTTT. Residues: CSVFLATGNTEAFF. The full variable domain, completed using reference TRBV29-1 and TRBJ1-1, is SAVISQKPSRDICQRGTSLTIQCQVDSQVTMMFWYRQQPGQSLTLIATANQGSEATYESGFVIDKFPISRPNLTFSTLTVSNMSPEDSSIYLCSVFLATGNTEAFFGQGTRLTVV.

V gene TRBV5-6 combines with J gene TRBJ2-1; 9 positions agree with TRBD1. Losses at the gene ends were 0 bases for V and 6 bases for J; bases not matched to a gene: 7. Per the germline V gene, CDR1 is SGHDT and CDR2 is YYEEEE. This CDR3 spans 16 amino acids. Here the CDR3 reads CASSLGGQGEINEQFF. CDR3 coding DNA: TGTGCCAGCAGCTTGGGGGGACAGGGCGAGATCAATGAGCAGTTCTTC.

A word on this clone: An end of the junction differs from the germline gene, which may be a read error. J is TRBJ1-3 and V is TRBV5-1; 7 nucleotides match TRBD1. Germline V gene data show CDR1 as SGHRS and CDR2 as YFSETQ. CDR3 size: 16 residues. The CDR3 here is CASSLQGDGSRNTIYF. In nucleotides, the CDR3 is TGCGCCAGCAGCTTGCAGGGGGACGGCTCTAGAAACACCATATATTTT.

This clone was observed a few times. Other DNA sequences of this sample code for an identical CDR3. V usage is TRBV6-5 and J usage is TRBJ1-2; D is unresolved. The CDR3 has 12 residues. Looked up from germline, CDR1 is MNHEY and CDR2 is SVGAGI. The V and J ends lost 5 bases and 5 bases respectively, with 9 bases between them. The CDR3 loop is CASSRGGYGYTF. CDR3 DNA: TGTGCCAGCAGTCGCGGAGGGTATGGCTACACCTTC.

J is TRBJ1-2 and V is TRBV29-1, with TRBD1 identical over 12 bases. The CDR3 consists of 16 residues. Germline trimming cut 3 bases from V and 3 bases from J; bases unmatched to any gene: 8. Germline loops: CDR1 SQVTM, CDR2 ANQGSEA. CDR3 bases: TGCAGCGTTGACGATTTGGGACAGGGGGCGGACTATGGCTACACCTTC. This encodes CSVDDLGQGADYGYTF.

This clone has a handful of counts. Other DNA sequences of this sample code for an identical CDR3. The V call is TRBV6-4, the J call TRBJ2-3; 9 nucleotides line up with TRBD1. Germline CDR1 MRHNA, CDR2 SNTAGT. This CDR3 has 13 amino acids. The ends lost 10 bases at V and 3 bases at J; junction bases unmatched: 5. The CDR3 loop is CATGQGHTDTQYF. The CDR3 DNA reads TGTGCCACCGGACAGGGGCATACAGATACGCAGTATTTT.

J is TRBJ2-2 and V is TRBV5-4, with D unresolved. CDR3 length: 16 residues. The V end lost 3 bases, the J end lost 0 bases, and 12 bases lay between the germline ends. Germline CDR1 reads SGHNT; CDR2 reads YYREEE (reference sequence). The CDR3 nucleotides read TGTGCCAGCAGCTCCCCAGGCAATACGAACACCGGGGAGCTGTTTTTT. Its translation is CASSSPGNTNTGELFF.

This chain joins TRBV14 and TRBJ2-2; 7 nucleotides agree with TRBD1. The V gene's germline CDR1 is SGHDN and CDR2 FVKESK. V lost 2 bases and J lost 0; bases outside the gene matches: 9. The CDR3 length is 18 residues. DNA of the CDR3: TGTGCCAGCAGCCAACAGCCCCCGGGACAGACGAACACCGGGGAGCTGTTTTTT. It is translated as CASSQQPPGQTNTGELFF.

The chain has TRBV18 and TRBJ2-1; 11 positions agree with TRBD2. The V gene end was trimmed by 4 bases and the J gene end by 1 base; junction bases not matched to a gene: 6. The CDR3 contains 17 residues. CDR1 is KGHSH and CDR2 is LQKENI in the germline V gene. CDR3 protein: CASSLTGLAESYNEQFF. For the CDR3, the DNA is TGTGCCAGCTCACTGACGGGACTAGCGGAGTCCTACAATGAGCAGTTCTTC. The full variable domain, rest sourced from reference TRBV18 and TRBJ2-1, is NAGVMQNPRHLVRRRGQEARLRCSPMKGHSHVYWYRQLPEEGLKFMVYLQKENIIDESGMPKERFSAEFPKEGPSILRIQQVVRGDSAAYFCASSLTGLAESYNEQFFGPGTRLTVL.